This passage covers 28 T cell receptor beta chains from one sample sequenced in a study of CD8+ T cells in alopecia areata. cDNA reverse transcribed from extracted RNA served as the sequencing template. Clones were read by immunoSEQ multiplex PCR, and TCRdb kept only the in-frame ones, dropping some. The sample has 150,000 to 200,000 clones; approximately 61% are singletons. Described treatment: oral pan-JAK inhibitor, 5-10 mg twice daily. The source material was CD4+ T cells sorted from blood, sampled at week 24, from a patient treated with tofacitinib. All receptors derive from a human donor with alopecia areata.

This clone was counted only a few times. This chain links TRBV6-6 with TRBJ2-1, with D unresolved. Germline V gene sequence: CDR1 MNHNY, CDR2 SVGAGI (reference sequence). The CDR3 sequence is 13 residues long. V lost 2 bases, J lost 10 bases, and 12 bases lay in between. The CDR3 nucleotides are TGTGCCAGCAGTTACCCGGCCCGCAACGAGCAGTTCTTC. Its translation: CASSYPARNEQFF.

This clone was counted a few times. This rearrangement joins TRBV11-2 to TRBJ1-4; D gene uncertain. The V end was cut by 2 bases, the J end by 14 bases, with 6 bases between. This CDR3 contains 10 residues. The germline V gene encodes CDR1 SGHAT and CDR2 FQNNGV. In DNA, the CDR3 is TGTGCCAGCAGCTTAAGCGGGCTGTTTTTT. It yields the protein CASSLSGLFF.

This chain uses TRBV5-1 with TRBJ1-1; D not resolved. Germline-derived CDR1 and CDR2 are SGHRS and YFSETQ. V was cut by 4 bases and J by 4 bases, with 14 bases left in between. The CDR3 loop spans 14 amino acids. CDR3 in amino acids: CASSLRSPSTEAFF. In DNA form, the CDR3 reads TGCGCCAGCAGCCTGAGGTCCCCAAGCACTGAAGCTTTCTTT.

This rearrangement joins TRBV18 to TRBJ1-2; the D gene is possibly TRBD1 (6 bases). V lost 6 bases, J lost 2 bases, and 13 bases lay in between. Germline loops: CDR1 KGHSH, CDR2 LQKENI. The CDR3 sequence is 14 residues long. DNA of the CDR3: TGTGCCAGCTCCCCAGTAACAGGGAACTATGGCTACACCTTC. Translated, it gives CASSPVTGNYGYTF.

J is TRBJ1-1 and V is TRBV29-1; D remains ambiguous. CDR1 is SQVTM and CDR2 is ANQGSEA in the germline V gene. The V and J ends lost 3 bases and 3 bases respectively, with 8 bases between them. The CDR3 spans 12 residues. CDR3 protein: CSVEKSYTEAFF. DNA of the CDR3: TGCAGCGTTGAGAAATCCTACACTGAAGCTTTCTTT. The entire variable domain, with the rest obtained from reference TRBV29-1 and TRBJ1-1, is as follows: SAVISQKPSRDICQRGTSLTIQCQVDSQVTMMFWYRQQPGQSLTLIATANQGSEATYESGFVIDKFPISRPNLTFSTLTVSNMSPEDSSIYLCSVEKSYTEAFFGQGTRLTVV.

The chain carries TRBV15 and TRBJ1-2, with D possibly TRBD1 on 6 matching bases. This CDR3 is built from 12 residues. Germline V gene sequence: CDR1 LNHNV, CDR2 YYDKDF (reference sequence). V was trimmed by 8 bases and J by 6 bases, leaving 13 bases between them. The DNA for the CDR3 is TGTGCCACCTGGGGCGGGGGGCATGGCTACACCTTC. This encodes CATWGGGHGYTF. Supplemented by reference TRBV15 and TRBJ1-2, the full variable domain reads DAMVIQNPRYQVTQFGKPVTLSCSQTLNHNVMYWYQQKSSQAPKLLFHYYDKDFNNEADTPDNFQSRRPNTSFCFLDIRSPGLGDTAMYLCATWGGGHGYTFGSGTRLTVV.

The genes are TRBV5-6 and TRBJ2-7, with 11 bases that match TRBD2. The CDR3 is 16 amino acids. From germline, CDR1 is SGHDT and CDR2 YYEEEE. J was trimmed by 2 bases and V by 5 bases; bases with no gene match: 9. The CDR3: CASRYLAGGKTYEQYF. CDR3 coding DNA: TGTGCCAGCAGGTATCTAGCGGGGGGCAAGACCTACGAGCAGTACTTC.

The chain couples TRBV5-1 to TRBJ2-1; TRBD2 matches 11 bases. The CDR3 loop spans 15 amino acids. With 1 base clipped from V and 5 bases from J, the junction kept 2 bases outside the gene matches. From germline, CDR1 is SGHRS and CDR2 YFSETQ. The DNA of the CDR3 is TGCGCCAGCAGCTTGCCTAGCGGGGGGCACAATGAGCAGTTCTTC. The encoded protein is CASSLPSGGHNEQFF.

The J gene is TRBJ1-5, the V gene TRBV5-5, with 9 nucleotides matching TRBD1. CDR3 size: 15 residues. Germline CDR1 and CDR2: SGHKS and YYEKEE (reference sequence). V gave up 3 bases and J gave up 5 bases; unmatched junction bases: 6. CDR3 in DNA: TGTGCCAGCAGCTCAGGGACAGGGAGGTATCAGCCCCAGCATTTT. Translating it yields CASSSGTGRYQPQHF.

This clone was seen a few times. The chain links TRBV7-2 to TRBJ2-5; TRBD2 matches at 14 bases. Germline values: CDR1 SGHTA, CDR2 FQGNSA. With V trimmed by 4 bases and J by 6 bases, 4 bases remained unmatched. The CDR3 is made up of 15 amino acids. This CDR3 is CASSSRTSGGKTQYF. As DNA, the CDR3 is TGTGCCAGCAGCTCCAGGACTAGCGGGGGGAAGACCCAGTACTTC.

This clone was detected a few times. The chain is built from TRBV30 and TRBJ2-2, with D perhaps TRBD1 (5 bases). The V end was cut by 5 bases, the J end by 1 base, with 8 bases between. The CDR3 contains 13 residues. Germline loops: CDR1 GTSNPN, CDR2 SVGIG (reference sequence). The CDR3 spells CAWGTGNTGELFF. The CDR3 DNA reads TGTGCCTGGGGAACAGGGAACACCGGGGAGCTGTTTTTT.

This clone was observed a single time. The chain couples TRBV2 to TRBJ2-1; D may be TRBD1 or TRBD2 (5 bases each). The length of the CDR3 is 16 residues. The V end lost 7 bases, the J end lost 0 bases, and 16 bases lay between the germline ends. Germline CDR1 reads SNHLY; CDR2 reads FYNNEI. The CDR3 nucleotides read TGTGCCAGCAACACCCCGGGACCTGACTCCTACAATGAGCAGTTCTTC. Translating it yields CASNTPGPDSYNEQFF.

This clone came up once. This chain uses TRBV6-5 with TRBJ1-1, with D uncertain. Trimming pared 5 bases from V and 5 bases from J, leaving 18 bases between. CDR1 and CDR2 (germline): MNHEY, SVGAGI. CDR3 length: 15 amino acids. The CDR3 here is CASSAWAAAGTEAFF. CDR3 nucleotide sequence: TGTGCCAGCAGTGCCTGGGCCGCGGCGGGTACTGAAGCTTTCTTT.

The chain is built from TRBV4-3 and TRBJ2-7, with TRBD1 matching 7 bases. The CDR3 consists of 12 residues. J lost 6 bases, V lost 3 bases, and 2 bases had no gene match. Germline CDR1 and CDR2: LGHNA and YSLEER. Written as DNA, the CDR3 is TGCGCCAGCAGCCAGGGACAGTCCGAGCAGTACTTC. Protein product: CASSQGQSEQYF.

This sequence joins TRBV7-6 and TRBJ2-5; weak D call: TRBD2 (5 bases). The CDR3 is made up of 13 amino acids. V lost 5 bases and J 2 bases, leaving 9 bases between the germline ends. Germline lookup yields CDR1 SGHVS and CDR2 FNYEAQ. The CDR3 loop is CASSGLAQETQYF. The CDR3 region has the DNA TGTGCCAGCAGCGGGCTAGCTCAAGAGACCCAGTACTTC. Full variable domain (rest looked up from reference TRBV7-6 and TRBJ2-5): GAGVSQSPRYKVTKRGQDVALRCDPISGHVSLYWYRQALGQGPEFLTYFNYEAQQDKSGLPNDRFSAERPEGSISTLTIQRTEQRDSAMYRCASSGLAQETQYFGPGTRLLVL.

The chain recombines TRBV30 with TRBJ2-3, with 11 positions matching TRBD2. Per germline, CDR1 GTSNPN and CDR2 SVGIG (reference sequence). V lost 2 bases and J lost 3; bases outside the gene matches: 4. The CDR3 runs 15 residues. This chain's CDR3 is CAWSRLAGPTDTQYF. For the CDR3, the DNA is TGTGCCTGGAGTCGACTAGCGGGGCCTACAGATACGCAGTATTTT.

The gene calls are TRBV29-1 and TRBJ1-1; the D gene is possibly TRBD1 (6 bases). The CDR3 contains 12 residues. Trimming stripped 7 bases from V and 4 bases from J, with 13 bases between. The germline gives CDR1 SQVTM, CDR2 ANQGSEA. The CDR3 spells CSAFTGTTEAFF. In nucleotides, the CDR3 is TGCAGCGCCTTCACAGGGACCACTGAAGCTTTCTTT.

The chain carries TRBV5-6 and TRBJ2-5; the match to TRBD2 covers 8 bases. Looked up from germline, CDR1 is SGHDT and CDR2 is YYEEEE. V gave up 6 bases and J gave up 3 bases; unmatched junction bases: 7. This CDR3 has 14 amino acids. The DNA for the CDR3 is TGTGCCAGCACCGTCGGGGGGGCTGAAGAGACCCAGTACTTC. Protein: CASTVGGAEETQYF.

This chain uses TRBV30 with TRBJ2-1; 8 bases agree with TRBD2. V gave up 1 base and J gave up 6 bases; unmatched junction bases: 5. The CDR3 contains 14 residues. Germline CDR1 is GTSNPN and CDR2 is SVGIG (reference sequence). The CDR3 DNA is TGTGCCTGGAGTGGGACTAGCTACGGCAATGAGCAGTTCTTC. Translated, it gives CAWSGTSYGNEQFF.

The rearrangement uses TRBV29-1 and TRBJ2-5; tentatively, D is TRBD1 (6 bases). Trimming shortened V by 3 bases and J by 5 bases, and 16 bases separated the two germline ends. The CDR3 is made up of 14 amino acids. Germline values: CDR1 SQVTM, CDR2 ANQGSEA. CDR3 loop: CSVDRTGMGETQYF. In nucleotides, the CDR3 is TGCAGCGTTGATCGAACAGGGATGGGGGAGACCCAGTACTTC.

The CDR3 sequence: CAWSPTYGQGGNQPQHF. The CDR3 coding sequence is TGTGCCTGGAGTCCTACGTATGGACAGGGCGGCAATCAGCCCCAGCATTTT. This sequence joins TRBV30 and TRBJ1-5; TRBD1 matches 8 bases. This CDR3 is 17 amino acids long. Germline lookup yields CDR1 GTSNPN and CDR2 SVGIG (reference sequence). V dropped 2 bases and J dropped 2; count of bases not matched to a gene: 11.

The chain carries TRBV10-3 and TRBJ2-7, with 7 bases that match TRBD1. The junction had 8 bases not matched to a gene; V was cut back by 6 bases and J by 6 bases. The CDR3 has 13 residues. In germline, CDR1 is ENHRY, CDR2 SYGVKD. The CDR3 DNA reads as TGTGCCATCAGCCCGGGACAGCCGTCCGAGCAGTACTTC. As protein: CAISPGQPSEQYF.

CDR3 sequence reads: CAWSEQQGQGYTF. CDR3 nucleotide sequence: TGTGCCTGGAGCGAACAACAGGGACAGGGCTACACCTTC. This chain connects TRBV30 to TRBJ1-2; 7 bases agree with TRBD1. Germline CDR1 reads GTSNPN; CDR2 reads SVGIG (reference sequence). With V trimmed by 3 bases and J by 8 bases, 9 bases remained unmatched. This CDR3 is built from 13 residues. The complete variable domain, with remaining parts taken from reference TRBV30 and TRBJ1-2, reads SQTIHQWPATLVQPVGSPLSLECTVEGTSNPNLYWYRQAAGRGLQLLFYSVGIGQISSEVPQNLSASRPQDRQFILSSKKLLLSDSGFYLCAWSEQQGQGYTFGSGTRLTVV.

This clone was observed a single time. CDR3: CAWRKGLAGAELFF. The DNA of the CDR3 is TGTGCCTGGAGGAAAGGACTAGCGGGGGCCGAGCTGTTTTTT. The chain combines TRBV30 with TRBJ2-2; TRBD2 matches 13 bases. Germline assignment: CDR1 GTSNPN and CDR2 SVGIG (reference sequence). The CDR3 is made up of 14 amino acids. Trimming at V came to 3 bases and at J to 11 bases, leaving 6 bases not matched to a gene.

J is TRBJ1-3 and V is TRBV30; tentatively, D is TRBD1 (6 bases). The germline V gene encodes CDR1 GTSNPN and CDR2 SVGIG (reference sequence). V gave up 3 bases and J gave up 8 bases, with 14 bases separating them. The CDR3 length is 13 residues. Here the CDR3 reads CAWREGVGYTIYF. CDR3 bases: TGTGCCTGGAGGGAGGGGGTCGGATACACCATATATTTT.

This chain connects TRBV7-3 to TRBJ2-7; D ambiguous. Looked up from germline, CDR1 is SGHTA and CDR2 is FQGTGA. The germline V and J ends were trimmed by 5 bases and 5 bases, with 16 bases remaining between them. The CDR3 contains 14 residues. CDR3 region: CASSPWGSMDEQYF. CDR3 coding DNA: TGTGCCAGCAGCCCGTGGGGTAGTATGGACGAGCAGTACTTC.

The gene calls are TRBV30 and TRBJ1-1, with D perhaps matching TRBD1 (5 bases). V lost 3 bases, J lost 2 bases, and 16 bases lay in between. There are 15 residues in the CDR3. From germline, CDR1 is GTSNPN and CDR2 SVGIG (reference sequence). The CDR3: CAWSGGALSNTEAFF. As DNA, the CDR3 is TGTGCCTGGAGCGGAGGGGCGCTCTCAAACACTGAAGCTTTCTTT.

The rearrangement joins TRBV30 to TRBJ2-5, with 11 bases identical to TRBD1. The end of the DNA is better explained by TRBJ2-7, so the J call may be wrong. The CDR3 runs 15 residues. The germline V gene encodes CDR1 GTSNPN and CDR2 SVGIG (reference sequence). The CDR3 region is CAWTPLSGQGGEQYF. The CDR3 DNA is TGTGCCTGGACCCCCCTCTCGGGACAGGGGGGCGAGCAGTACTTC.